This T cell receptor beta chain was identified in a study of lymphopenia after photon versus proton radiotherapy. Findings and limits, study-wide: In patients who died, overall survival fell as post-nadir TCR diversity dropped more. Oligoclonal CD8+ Temra expansion after nadir drove photon patients' diversity drop.

A note on this clone: What it recognizes is unknown.

J gave up 5 bases and V 8 bases, and 8 bases lay outside the gene matches. Germline V gene sequence: CDR1 MDHEN, CDR2 SYDVKM. CDR3 length equals 14 residues. The table came from immunoSEQ multiplex PCR; TCRdb's copy has only in-frame clones and leaves some out. In the table there are 150,000 to 200,000 clones, 75% to 90% of which are singletons. The receptor was isolated from a man in his fifties with gastric cancer. The rearrangement links TRBV28 to TRBJ1-5, with 8 bases fitting TRBD1. Sequencing was performed on peripheral blood, taken from a patient treated with photon-based radiotherapy. CDR3 sequence (DNA): TGTGCCAGCGGCCGAGGACAGGGCTATCAGCCCCAGCATTTT. Protein sequence: CASGRGQGYQPQHF.